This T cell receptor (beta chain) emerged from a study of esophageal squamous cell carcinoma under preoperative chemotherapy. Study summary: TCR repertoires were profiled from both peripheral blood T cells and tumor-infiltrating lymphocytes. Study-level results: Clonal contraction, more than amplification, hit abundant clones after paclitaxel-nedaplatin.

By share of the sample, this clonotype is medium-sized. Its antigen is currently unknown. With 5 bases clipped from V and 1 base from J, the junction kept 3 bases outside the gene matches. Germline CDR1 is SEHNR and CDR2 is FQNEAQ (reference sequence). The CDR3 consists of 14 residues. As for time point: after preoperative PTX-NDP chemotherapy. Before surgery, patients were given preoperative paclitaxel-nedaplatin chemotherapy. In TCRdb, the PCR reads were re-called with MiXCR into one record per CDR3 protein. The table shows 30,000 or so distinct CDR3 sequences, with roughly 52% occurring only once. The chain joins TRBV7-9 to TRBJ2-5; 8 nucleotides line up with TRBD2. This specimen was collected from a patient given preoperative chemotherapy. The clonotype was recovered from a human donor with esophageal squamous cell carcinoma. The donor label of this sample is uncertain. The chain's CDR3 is CASSPSGGQETQYF. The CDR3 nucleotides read TGTGCCAGCAGCCCAAGCGGGGGCCAAGAGACCCAGTACTTC. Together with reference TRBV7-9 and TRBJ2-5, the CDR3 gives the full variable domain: DTGVSQNPRHKITKRGQNVTFRCDPISEHNRLYWYRQTLGQGPEFLTYFQNEAQLEKSRLLSDRFSAERPKGSFSTLEIQRTEQGDSAMYLCASSPSGGQETQYFGPGTRLLVL.